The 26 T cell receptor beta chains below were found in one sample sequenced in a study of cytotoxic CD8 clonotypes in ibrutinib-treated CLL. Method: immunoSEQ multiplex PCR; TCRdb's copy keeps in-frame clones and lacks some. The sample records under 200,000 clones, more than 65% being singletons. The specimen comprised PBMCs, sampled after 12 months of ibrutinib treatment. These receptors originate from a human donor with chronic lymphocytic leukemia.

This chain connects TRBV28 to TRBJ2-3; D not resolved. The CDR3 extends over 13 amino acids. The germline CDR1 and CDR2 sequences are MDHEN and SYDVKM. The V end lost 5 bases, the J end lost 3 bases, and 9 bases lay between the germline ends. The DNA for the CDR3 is TGTGCCAGCAGTCAAGGTGGAACAGATACGCAGTATTTT. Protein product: CASSQGGTDTQYF. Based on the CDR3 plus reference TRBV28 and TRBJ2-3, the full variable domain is DVKVTQSSRYLVKRTGEKVFLECVQDMDHENMFWYRQDPGLGLRLIYFSYDVKMKEKGDIPEGYSVSREKKERFSLILESASTNQTSMYLCASSQGGTDTQYFGPGTRLTVL.

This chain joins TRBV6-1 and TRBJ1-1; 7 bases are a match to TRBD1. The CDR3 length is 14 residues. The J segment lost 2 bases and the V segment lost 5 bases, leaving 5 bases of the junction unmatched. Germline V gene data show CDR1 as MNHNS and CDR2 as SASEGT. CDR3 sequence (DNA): TGTGCCAGCAGTTTGGGACAGAGTAACACTGAAGCTTTCTTT. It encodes CASSLGQSNTEAFF.

CDR3 protein: CSVEDEGQLAFF. In DNA, the CDR3 is TGCAGCGTTGAAGATGAGGGACAGTTGGCTTTCTTT. V usage is TRBV29-1 and J usage is TRBJ1-1; TRBD1 matches at 7 bases. J gave up 11 bases and V 0 bases, and 6 bases lay outside the gene matches. CDR3 size: 12 residues. Germline CDR1 SQVTM, CDR2 ANQGSEA.

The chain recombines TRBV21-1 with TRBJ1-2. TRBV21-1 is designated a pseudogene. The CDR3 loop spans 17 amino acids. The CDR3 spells CASSKEVPDRKNYGYTF. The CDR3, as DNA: TGTGCCAGCAGCAAAGAGGTACCGGACCGCAAGAACTATGGCTACACCTTC.

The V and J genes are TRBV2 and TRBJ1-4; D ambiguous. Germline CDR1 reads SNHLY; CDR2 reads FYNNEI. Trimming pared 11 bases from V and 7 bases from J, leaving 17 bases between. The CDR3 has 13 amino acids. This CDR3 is CASFLDRGEKLFF. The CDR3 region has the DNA TGTGCCTCGTTTTTGGATCGCGGTGAAAAACTGTTTTTT. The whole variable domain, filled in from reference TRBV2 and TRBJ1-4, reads EPEVTQTPSHQVTQMGQEVILRCVPISNHLYFYWYRQILGQKVEFLVSFYNNEISEKSEIFDDQFSVERPDGSNFTLKIRSTKLEDSAMYFCASFLDRGEKLFFGSGTQLSVL.

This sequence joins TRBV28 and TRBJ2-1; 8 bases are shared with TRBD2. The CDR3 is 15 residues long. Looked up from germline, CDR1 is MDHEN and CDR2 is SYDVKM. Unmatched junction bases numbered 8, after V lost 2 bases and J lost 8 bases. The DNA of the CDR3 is TGTGCCAGCAGTTTAGACGGGGGGGGCTCGGATGAGCAGTTCTTC. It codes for CASSLDGGGSDEQFF.

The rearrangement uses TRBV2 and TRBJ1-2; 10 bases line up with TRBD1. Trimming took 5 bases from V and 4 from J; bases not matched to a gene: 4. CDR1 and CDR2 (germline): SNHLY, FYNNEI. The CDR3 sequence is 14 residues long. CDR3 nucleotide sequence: TGTGCCAGCAGTAGGACAGGGGGTCTCTATGGCTACACCTTC. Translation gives CASSRTGGLYGYTF.

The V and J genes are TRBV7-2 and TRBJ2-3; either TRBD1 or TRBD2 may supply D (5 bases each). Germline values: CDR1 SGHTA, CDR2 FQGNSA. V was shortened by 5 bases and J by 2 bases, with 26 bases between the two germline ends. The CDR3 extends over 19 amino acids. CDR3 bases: TGTGCCAGCAGCCAGAGAACTTGGCTCCGGGACGGCGCCACAGATACGCAGTATTTT. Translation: CASSQRTWLRDGATDTQYF.

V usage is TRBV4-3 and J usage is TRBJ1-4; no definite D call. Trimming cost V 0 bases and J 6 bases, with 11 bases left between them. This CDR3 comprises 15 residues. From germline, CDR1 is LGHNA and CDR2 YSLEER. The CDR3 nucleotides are TGCGCCAGCAGCCAAGATCGACGGAGCTATGAAAAACTGTTTTTT. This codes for CASSQDRRSYEKLFF.

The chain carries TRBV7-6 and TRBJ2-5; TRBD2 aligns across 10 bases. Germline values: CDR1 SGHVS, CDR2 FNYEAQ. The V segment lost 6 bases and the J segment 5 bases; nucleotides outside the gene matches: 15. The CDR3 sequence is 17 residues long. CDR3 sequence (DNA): TGTGCCAGCAGTTTGAGCGGGAGGGGTTTTTCGGGGGAGACCCAGTACTTC. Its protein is CASSLSGRGFSGETQYF.

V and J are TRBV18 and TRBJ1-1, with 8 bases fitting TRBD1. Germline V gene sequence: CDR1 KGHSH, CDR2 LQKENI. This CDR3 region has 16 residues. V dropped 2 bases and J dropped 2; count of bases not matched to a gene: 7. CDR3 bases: TGTGCCAGCTCACCAATTCAGACAGGGGCCAACACTGAAGCTTTCTTT. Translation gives CASSPIQTGANTEAFF. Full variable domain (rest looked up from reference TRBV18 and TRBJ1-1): NAGVMQNPRHLVRRRGQEARLRCSPMKGHSHVYWYRQLPEEGLKFMVYLQKENIIDESGMPKERFSAEFPKEGPSILRIQQVVRGDSAAYFCASSPIQTGANTEAFFGQGTRLTVV.

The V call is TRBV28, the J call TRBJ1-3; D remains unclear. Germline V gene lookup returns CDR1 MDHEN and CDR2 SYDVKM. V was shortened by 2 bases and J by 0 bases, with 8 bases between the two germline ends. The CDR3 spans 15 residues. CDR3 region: CASSLPYSSGNTIYF. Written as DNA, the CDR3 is TGTGCCAGCAGTTTACCGTATAGCTCTGGAAACACCATATATTTT.

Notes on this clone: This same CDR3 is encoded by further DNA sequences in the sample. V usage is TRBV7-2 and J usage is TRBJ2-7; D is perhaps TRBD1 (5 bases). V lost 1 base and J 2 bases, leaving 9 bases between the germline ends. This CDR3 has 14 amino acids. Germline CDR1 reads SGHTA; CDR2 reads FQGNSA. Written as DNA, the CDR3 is TGTGCCAGCAGCTTAGGACAGAGAACCTACGAGCAGTACTTC. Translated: CASSLGQRTYEQYF.

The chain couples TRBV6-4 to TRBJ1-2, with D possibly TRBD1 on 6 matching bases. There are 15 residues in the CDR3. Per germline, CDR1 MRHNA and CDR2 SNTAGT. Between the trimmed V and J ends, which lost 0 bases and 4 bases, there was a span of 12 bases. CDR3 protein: CASSDSSGGAYGYTF. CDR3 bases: TGTGCCAGCAGTGACTCTTCTGGGGGCGCCTATGGCTACACCTTC.

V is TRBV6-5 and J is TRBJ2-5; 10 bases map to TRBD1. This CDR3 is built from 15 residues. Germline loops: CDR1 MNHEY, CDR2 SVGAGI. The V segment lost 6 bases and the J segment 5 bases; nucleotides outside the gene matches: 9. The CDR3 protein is CASSYLGQGVETQYF. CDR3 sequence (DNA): TGTGCCAGCAGCTACCTAGGACAGGGGGTGGAGACCCAGTACTTC.

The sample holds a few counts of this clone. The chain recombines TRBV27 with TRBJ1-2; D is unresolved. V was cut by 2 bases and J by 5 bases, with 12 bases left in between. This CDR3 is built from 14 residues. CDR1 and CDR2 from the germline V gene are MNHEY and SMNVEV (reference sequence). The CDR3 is CASSLGSSGYGYTF. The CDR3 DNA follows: TGTGCCAGCAGTTTAGGTTCCTCGGGGTATGGCTACACCTTC.

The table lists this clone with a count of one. CDR3 nucleotides: TGTGCCAGCAGCTCCACCTCGAACACTGAAGCTTTCTTT. Translating gives CASSSTSNTEAFF. The genes are TRBV5-5 and TRBJ1-1; D gene unclear. Trimming pared 3 bases from V and 1 base from J, leaving 7 bases between. The CDR3 contains 13 residues. Germline CDR1 is SGHKS and CDR2 is YYEKEE (reference sequence). Combining the CDR3 with reference TRBV5-5 and TRBJ1-1 gives the whole variable domain DAGVTQSPTHLIKTRGQQVTLRCSPISGHKSVSWYQQVLGQGPQFIFQYYEKEERGRGNFPDRFSARQFPNYSSELNVNALLLGDSALYLCASSSTSNTEAFFGQGTRLTVV.

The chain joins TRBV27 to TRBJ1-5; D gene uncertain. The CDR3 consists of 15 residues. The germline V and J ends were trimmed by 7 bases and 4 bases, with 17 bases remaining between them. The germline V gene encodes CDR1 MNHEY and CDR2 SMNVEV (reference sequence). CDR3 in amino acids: CASMGFGKGNQPQHF. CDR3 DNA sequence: TGTGCCAGCATGGGGTTCGGGAAAGGAAATCAGCCCCAGCATTTT.

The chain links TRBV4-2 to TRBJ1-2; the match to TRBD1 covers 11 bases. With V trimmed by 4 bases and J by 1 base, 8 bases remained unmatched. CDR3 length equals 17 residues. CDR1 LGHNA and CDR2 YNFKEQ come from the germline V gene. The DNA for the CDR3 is TGTGCCAGCAGCCGCGACCTGGGACAGGGGGTTAACTATGGCTACACCTTC. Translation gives CASSRDLGQGVNYGYTF.

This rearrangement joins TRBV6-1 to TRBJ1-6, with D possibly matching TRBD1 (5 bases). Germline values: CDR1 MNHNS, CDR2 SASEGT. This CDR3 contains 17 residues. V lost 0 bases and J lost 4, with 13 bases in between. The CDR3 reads CASSEAGTESYNSPLHF. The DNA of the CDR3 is TGTGCCAGCAGTGAAGCAGGGACGGAGAGTTATAATTCACCCCTCCACTTT.

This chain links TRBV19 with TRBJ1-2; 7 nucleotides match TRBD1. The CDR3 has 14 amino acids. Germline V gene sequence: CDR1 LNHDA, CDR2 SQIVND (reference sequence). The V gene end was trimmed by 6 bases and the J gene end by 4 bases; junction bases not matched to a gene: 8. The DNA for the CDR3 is TGTGCCAGTAGACAGGGGAATGGGGCCTATGGCTACACCTTC. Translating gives CASRQGNGAYGYTF.

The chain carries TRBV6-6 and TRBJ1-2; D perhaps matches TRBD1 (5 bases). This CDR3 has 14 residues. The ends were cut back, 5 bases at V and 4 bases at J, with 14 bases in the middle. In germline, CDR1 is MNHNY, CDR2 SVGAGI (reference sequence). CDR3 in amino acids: CASSGVGTVYGYTF. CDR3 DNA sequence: TGTGCCAGCAGTGGAGTAGGGACGGTCTATGGCTACACCTTC.

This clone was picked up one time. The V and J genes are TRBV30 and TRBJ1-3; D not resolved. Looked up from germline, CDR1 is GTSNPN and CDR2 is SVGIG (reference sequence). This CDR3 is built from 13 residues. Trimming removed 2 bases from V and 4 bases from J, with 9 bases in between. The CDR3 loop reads CAWSLGKGNTIYF. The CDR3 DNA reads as TGTGCCTGGAGTTTGGGGAAAGGAAACACCATATATTTT.

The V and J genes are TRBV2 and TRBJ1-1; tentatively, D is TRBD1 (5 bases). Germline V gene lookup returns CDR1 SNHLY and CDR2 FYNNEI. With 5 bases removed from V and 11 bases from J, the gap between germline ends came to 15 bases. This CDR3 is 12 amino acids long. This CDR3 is CASSPRGDEAFF. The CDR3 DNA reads TGTGCCAGCAGTCCAAGGGGAGATGAGGCTTTCTTT.

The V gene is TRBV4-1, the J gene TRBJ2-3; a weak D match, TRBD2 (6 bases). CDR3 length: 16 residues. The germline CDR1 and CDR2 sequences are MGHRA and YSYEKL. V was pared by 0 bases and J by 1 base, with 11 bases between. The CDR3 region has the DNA TGCGCCAGCAGCCAAGACTTCGCTAGCGGCACAGATACGCAGTATTTT. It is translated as CASSQDFASGTDTQYF.

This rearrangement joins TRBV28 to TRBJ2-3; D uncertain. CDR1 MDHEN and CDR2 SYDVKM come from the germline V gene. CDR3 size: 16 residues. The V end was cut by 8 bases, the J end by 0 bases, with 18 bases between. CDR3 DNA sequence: TGTGCCAGCTGGGTTGGCGGAGCTTCTAGCACAGATACGCAGTATTTT. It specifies CASWVGGASSTDTQYF.